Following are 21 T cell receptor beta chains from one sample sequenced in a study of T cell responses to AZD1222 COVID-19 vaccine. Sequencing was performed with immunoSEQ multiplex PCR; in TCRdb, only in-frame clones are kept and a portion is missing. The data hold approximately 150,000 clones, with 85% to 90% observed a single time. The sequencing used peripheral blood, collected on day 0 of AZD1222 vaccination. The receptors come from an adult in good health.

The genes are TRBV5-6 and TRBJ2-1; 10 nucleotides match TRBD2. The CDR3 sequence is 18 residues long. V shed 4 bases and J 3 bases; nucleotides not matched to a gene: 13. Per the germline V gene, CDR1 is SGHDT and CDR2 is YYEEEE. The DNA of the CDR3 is TGTGCCAGCAGCGTAAAGCGGGGGGGCTCTGGCGACTACAATGAGCAGTTCTTC. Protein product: CASSVKRGGSGDYNEQFF. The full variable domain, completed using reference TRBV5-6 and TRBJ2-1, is DAGVTQSPTHLIKTRGQQVTLRCSPKSGHDTVSWYQQALGQGPQFIFQYYEEEERQRGNFPDRFSGHQFPNYSSELNVNALLLGDSALYLCASSVKRGGSGDYNEQFFGPGTRLTVL.

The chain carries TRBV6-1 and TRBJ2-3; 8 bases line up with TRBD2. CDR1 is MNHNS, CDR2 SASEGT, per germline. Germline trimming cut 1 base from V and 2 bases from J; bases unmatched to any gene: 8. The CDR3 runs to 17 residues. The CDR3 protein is CASSEGSGAGATDTQYF. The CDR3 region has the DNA TGTGCCAGCAGTGAAGGGTCTGGAGCGGGAGCCACAGATACGCAGTATTTT.

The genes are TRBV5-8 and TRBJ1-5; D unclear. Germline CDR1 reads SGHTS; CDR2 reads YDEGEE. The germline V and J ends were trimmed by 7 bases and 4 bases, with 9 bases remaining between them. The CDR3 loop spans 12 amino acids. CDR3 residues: CASGSRNQPQHF. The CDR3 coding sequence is TGTGCCAGCGGATCTAGGAATCAGCCCCAGCATTTT.

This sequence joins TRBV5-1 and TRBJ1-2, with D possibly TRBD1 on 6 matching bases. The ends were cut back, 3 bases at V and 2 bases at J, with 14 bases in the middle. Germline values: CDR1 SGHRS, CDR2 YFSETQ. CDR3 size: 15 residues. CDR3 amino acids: CASSSGQQFNYGYTF. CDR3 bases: TGCGCCAGCAGCTCAGGACAGCAGTTCAACTATGGCTACACCTTC.

The CDR3 coding sequence is TGTGCCAGCAGCTGGCGGGGGGATAACACCGGGGAGCTGTTTTTT. Translating it yields CASSWRGDNTGELFF. This chain uses TRBV11-3 with TRBJ2-2; 8 nucleotides match TRBD2. This CDR3 contains 15 residues. V lost 4 bases and J lost 2; bases outside the gene matches: 3. Germline values: CDR1 SGHNT, CDR2 YENEEA. Looking up the rest from reference TRBV11-3 and TRBJ2-2 gives the full variable domain: EAGVVQSPRYKIIEKKQPVAFWCNPISGHNTLYWYLQNLGQGPELLIRYENEEAVDDSQLPKDRFSAERLKGVDSTLKIQPAELGDSAVYLCASSWRGDNTGELFFGEGSRLTVL.

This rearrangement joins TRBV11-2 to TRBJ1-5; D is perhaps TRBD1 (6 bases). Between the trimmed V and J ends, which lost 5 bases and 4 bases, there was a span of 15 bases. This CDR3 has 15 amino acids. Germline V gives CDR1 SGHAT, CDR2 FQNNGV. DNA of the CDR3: TGTGCCAGCAGCCCCGGGACACGACCAAATCAGCCCCAGCATTTT. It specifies CASSPGTRPNQPQHF.

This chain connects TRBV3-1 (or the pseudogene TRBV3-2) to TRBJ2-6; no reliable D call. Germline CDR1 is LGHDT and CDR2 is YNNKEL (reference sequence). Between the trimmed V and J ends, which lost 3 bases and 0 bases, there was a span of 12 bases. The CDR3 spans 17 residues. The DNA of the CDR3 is TGTGCCAGCAGCCACCACGGAATAAGCTCTGGGGCCAACGTCCTGACTTTC. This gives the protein CASSHHGISSGANVLTF.

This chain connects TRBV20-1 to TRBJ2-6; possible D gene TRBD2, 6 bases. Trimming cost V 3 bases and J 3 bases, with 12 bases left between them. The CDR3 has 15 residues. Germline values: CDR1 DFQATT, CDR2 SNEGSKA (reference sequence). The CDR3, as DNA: TGCAGTGCTAGTCAACCGGGGGTTGGGGCCAACGTCCTGACTTTC. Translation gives CSASQPGVGANVLTF.

CDR3 protein: CASSQEGAGAWSPLHF. In DNA form, the CDR3 reads TGTGCCAGCAGCCAAGAGGGTGCGGGGGCTTGGTCACCCCTCCACTTT. The rearrangement uses TRBV3-1 (or the pseudogene TRBV3-2) and TRBJ1-6; D may be TRBD1 (6 bases). The CDR3 has 16 amino acids. Between the trimmed V and J ends, which lost 0 bases and 10 bases, there was a span of 16 bases. Looked up from germline, CDR1 is LGHDT and CDR2 is YNNKEL (reference sequence).

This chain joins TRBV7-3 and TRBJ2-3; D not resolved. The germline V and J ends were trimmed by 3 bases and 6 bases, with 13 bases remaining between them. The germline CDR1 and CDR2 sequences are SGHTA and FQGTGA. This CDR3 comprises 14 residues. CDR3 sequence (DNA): TGTGCCAGCAGCTTTCGATCGGGCTCCGATACGCAGTATTTT. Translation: CASSFRSGSDTQYF.

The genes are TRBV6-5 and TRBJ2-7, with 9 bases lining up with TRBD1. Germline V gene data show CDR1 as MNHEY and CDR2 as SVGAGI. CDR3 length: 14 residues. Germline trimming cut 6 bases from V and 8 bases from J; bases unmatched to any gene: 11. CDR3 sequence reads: CASSKVGQGPKQYF. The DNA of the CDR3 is TGTGCCAGCAGCAAAGTGGGACAGGGTCCGAAGCAGTACTTC.

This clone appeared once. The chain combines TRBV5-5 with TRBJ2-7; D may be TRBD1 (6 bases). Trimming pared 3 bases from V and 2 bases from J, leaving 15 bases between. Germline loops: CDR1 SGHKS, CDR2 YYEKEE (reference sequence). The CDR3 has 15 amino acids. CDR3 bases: TGTGCCAGCAGCTCCCGGGGCGGACAGCCCTACGAGCAGTACTTC. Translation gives CASSSRGGQPYEQYF.

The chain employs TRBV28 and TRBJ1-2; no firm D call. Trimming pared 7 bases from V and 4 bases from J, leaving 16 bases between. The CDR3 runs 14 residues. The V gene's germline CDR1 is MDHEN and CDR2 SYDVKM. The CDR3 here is CASKTSGAGYGYTF. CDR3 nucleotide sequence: TGTGCCAGCAAAACCTCTGGCGCAGGCTATGGCTACACCTTC.

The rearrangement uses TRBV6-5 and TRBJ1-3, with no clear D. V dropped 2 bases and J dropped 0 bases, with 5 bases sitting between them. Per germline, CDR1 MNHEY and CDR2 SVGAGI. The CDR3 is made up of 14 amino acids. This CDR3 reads CASSYGISGNTIYF. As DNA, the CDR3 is TGTGCCAGCAGTTACGGAATCTCTGGAAACACCATATATTTT.

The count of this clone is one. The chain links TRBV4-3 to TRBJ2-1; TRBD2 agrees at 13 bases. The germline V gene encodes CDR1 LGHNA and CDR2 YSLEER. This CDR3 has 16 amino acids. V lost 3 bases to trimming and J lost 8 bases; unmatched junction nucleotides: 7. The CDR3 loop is CASSHGGLAGADEQFF. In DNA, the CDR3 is TGCGCCAGCAGCCATGGAGGACTAGCGGGAGCGGATGAGCAGTTCTTC.

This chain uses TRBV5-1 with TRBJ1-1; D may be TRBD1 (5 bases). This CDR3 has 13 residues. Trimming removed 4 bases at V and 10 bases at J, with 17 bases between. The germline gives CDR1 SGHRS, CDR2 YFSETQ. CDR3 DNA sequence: TGCGCCAGCAGCGAGGGACCGGGAGCTTTAGCTTTCTTT. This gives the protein CASSEGPGALAFF.

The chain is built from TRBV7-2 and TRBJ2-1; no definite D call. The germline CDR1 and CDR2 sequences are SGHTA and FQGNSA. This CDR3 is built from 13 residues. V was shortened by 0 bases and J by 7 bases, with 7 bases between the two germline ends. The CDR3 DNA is TGTGCCAGCAGCTTAGCGACCTTTAATGAGCAGTTCTTC. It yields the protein CASSLATFNEQFF.

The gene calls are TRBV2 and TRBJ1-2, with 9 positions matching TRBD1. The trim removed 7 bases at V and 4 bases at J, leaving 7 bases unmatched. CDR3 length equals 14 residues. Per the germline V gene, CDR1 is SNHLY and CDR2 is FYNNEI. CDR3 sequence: CASIPGQGSYGYTF. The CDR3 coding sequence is TGTGCCAGCATTCCGGGACAGGGAAGCTATGGCTACACCTTC.

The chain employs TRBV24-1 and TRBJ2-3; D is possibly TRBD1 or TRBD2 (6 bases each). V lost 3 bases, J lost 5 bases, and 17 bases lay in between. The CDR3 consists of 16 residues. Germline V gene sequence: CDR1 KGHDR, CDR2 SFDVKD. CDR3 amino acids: CATSDPQGRWRDTQYF. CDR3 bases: TGTGCCACCAGTGATCCGCAGGGGAGGTGGAGAGATACGCAGTATTTT.

The CDR3 protein is CASSLPDRVNNQPQHF. The CDR3 coding sequence is TGTGCCAGCAGTTTACCCGACAGGGTGAACAATCAGCCCCAGCATTTT. The J gene is TRBJ1-5, the V gene TRBV28, with 7 bases aligning to TRBD1. Germline V gene lookup returns CDR1 MDHEN and CDR2 SYDVKM. J was trimmed by 3 bases and V by 2 bases; bases with no gene match: 7. This CDR3 spans 16 amino acids.

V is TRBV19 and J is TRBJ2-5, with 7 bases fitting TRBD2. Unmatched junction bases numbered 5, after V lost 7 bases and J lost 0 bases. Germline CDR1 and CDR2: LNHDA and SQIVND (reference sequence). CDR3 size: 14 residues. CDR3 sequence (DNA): TGTGCCAGTAAGACGGGAGGAAACCAAGAGACCCAGTACTTC. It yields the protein CASKTGGNQETQYF.